This passage covers 2 T cell receptor beta chains from one sample sequenced in a study of CD8 T cells in Susac syndrome. Random hexamers primed reverse transcription of about 0.5 to 1 ug RNA. TCRdb analysed the immunoSEQ multiplex PCR reads with MiXCR anew, one entry per CDR3 protein. The sample records tens of thousands of distinct CDR3 sequences, 93% being singletons. The sample comprised CD4+ T cells from PBMCs. The source of these receptors is a human donor with Susac syndrome.

This chain's CDR3 is CASSLERQGANGYTF. CDR3 DNA: TGTGCCAGCAGCTTAGAGAGACAGGGGGCTAATGGCTACACCTTC. The chain employs TRBV7-2 and TRBJ1-2; 10 positions agree with TRBD1. The CDR3 contains 15 residues. The V and J ends lost 1 base and 6 bases, in that order; junction bases with no gene match: 5. CDR1 and CDR2 from the germline V gene are SGHTA and FQGNSA.

The chain carries TRBV24-1 and TRBJ2-5, with a weak D call TRBD2 (5 bases). This CDR3 spans 13 amino acids. Trimming left V 9 bases short and J 0 bases short, with 10 bases between. Germline V gene data show CDR1 as KGHDR and CDR2 as SFDVKD. CDR3 in amino acids: CATEEANQETQYF. In DNA form, the CDR3 reads TGTGCCACCGAGGAGGCGAACCAAGAGACCCAGTACTTC.